The T cell receptor beta chain under discussion was sequenced for a study of blood T cell repertoires in COVID-19. Whole-study context: Acute and convalescent COVID-19 specimens originated in the United States, Italy and Spain. Sources were T cells, B-cell-depleted T cells, or PBMCs; the material itself was cDNA or gDNA.

Between the trimmed V and J ends, which lost 1 base and 4 bases, there was a span of 10 bases. The germline CDR1 and CDR2 sequences are MGHRA and YSYEKL. The CDR3 extends over 14 amino acids. In the original analysis: For nucleated cells, counts were estimated from reference gene primer amplification. Assay used: immunoSEQ multiplex PCR; TCRdb lists only in-frame clones, some missing. V, J and clone size reflect that table, while D and trimming were determined from the DNA. Of tens of thousands of clones in the sample, less than 95% were seen once. This clone was seen just once. The sample consisted of peripheral blood. The receptor was derived from a man aged 45-65 years with acute or convalescent COVID-19. The chain recombines TRBV4-1 with TRBJ1-1; D is perhaps TRBD1 (6 bases). The DNA of the CDR3 is TGCGCCAGCAGCCAAGCCAGGGGTCTCACTGAAGCTTTCTTT. This gives the protein CASSQARGLTEAFF.